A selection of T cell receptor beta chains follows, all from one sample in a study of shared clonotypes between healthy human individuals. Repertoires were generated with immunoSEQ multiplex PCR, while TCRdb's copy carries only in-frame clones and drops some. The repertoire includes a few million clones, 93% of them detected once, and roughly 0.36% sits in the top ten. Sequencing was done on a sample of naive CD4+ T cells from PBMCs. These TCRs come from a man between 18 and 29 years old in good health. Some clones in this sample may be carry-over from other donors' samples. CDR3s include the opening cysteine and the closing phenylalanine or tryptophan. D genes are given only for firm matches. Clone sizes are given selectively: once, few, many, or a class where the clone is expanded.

CASSPRQELLSSNQPQHF	TGTGCCAGCAGTCCCAGACAGGAACTTTTATCCAGCAATCAGCCCCAGCATTTT	.	.	TRBV28	TRBJ1-5
CATSRDGGAYNEQFF	TGTGCCACCAGCAGAGATGGCGGGGCCTACAATGAGCAGTTCTTC	.	.	TRBV15	TRBJ2-1
CASSEARLAGETQFF	TGTGCCAGCAGTGAAGCGCGACTAGCGGGAGAGACGCAGTTCTTC	TRBD2	.	TRBV2	TRBJ2-1
CASSQDVEGRSYF	TGCGCCAGCAGCCAAGACGTAGAGGGGCGCAGCTACTTC	.	.	TRBV4-3	TRBJ2-7
CAWSRAGGRETQYF	TGTGCCTGGAGTAGGGCGGGAGGCCGAGAGACCCAGTACTTC	TRBD2	.	TRBV30	TRBJ2-5
CASSSQGAGGKGQTEAFF	TGTGCCAGCAGTTCCCAGGGGGCAGGGGGAAAGGGGCAAACTGAAGCTTTCTTT	TRBD1	.	TRBV27	TRBJ1-1
CASRKPQENIQYF	TGTGCCAGCAGAAAACCTCAGGAAAACATTCAGTACTTC	.	.	TRBV5-4	TRBJ2-4
CASSRLAGETTQYF	TGTGCCAGTAGTCGACTAGCGGGAGAGACTACGCAGTATTTT	TRBD2	.	TRBV19	TRBJ2-3
CASSLGSPYEQYF	TGTGCCAGCAGTTTAGGGAGCCCCTACGAGCAGTACTTC	.	.	TRBV28	TRBJ2-7
CASSQDGGLYGYTF	TGCGCCAGCAGCCAAGATGGTGGGCTCTATGGCTACACCTTC	.	.	TRBV4-1	TRBJ1-2
CASSPQGDTQYF	TGTGCCAGCAGCCCCCAGGGGGATACGCAGTATTTT	.	.	TRBV7-3	TRBJ2-3
CASEAGVTDTQYF	TGCGCCAGCGAAGCGGGAGTTACAGATACGCAGTATTTT	TRBD2	.	TRBV10-2	TRBJ2-3
CASGPSGGIYSNQPQHF	TGTGCCAGCGGACCGTCCGGGGGGATTTATAGCAATCAGCCCCAGCATTTT	.	.	TRBV6-4	TRBJ1-5
CASSPSDRYTEAFF	TGTGCCAGCAGCCCCTCGGACCGATACACTGAAGCTTTCTTT	.	.	TRBV9	TRBJ1-1
CASSFSLAANTGELFF	TGTGCCAGCAGCTTTAGCCTAGCGGCCAACACCGGGGAGCTGTTTTTT	TRBD2	once	TRBV7-2	TRBJ2-2
CASRLATYRGPFPNQPQHF	TGTGCAAGTCGCTTAGCTACATACAGGGGACCCTTCCCCAATCAGCCCCAGCATTTT	.	.	TRBV12-2	TRBJ1-5
CASSSAVGTDTQYF	TGTGCCAGCAGTTCAGCCGTCGGGACAGATACGCAGTATTTT	.	.	TRBV28	TRBJ2-3
CASSVGVTSTNTEAFF	TGTGCCAGCAGCGTTGGGGTCACGTCGACGAACACTGAAGCTTTCTTT	.	.	TRBV9	TRBJ1-1
CATSQSGRNTGELFF	TGTGCCACCAGCCAAAGCGGGCGGAACACCGGGGAGCTGTTTTTT	.	.	TRBV15	TRBJ2-2
CASSLGQETQYF	TGCGCCAGCAGCTTGGGGCAGGAGACCCAGTACTTC	.	.	TRBV5-1	TRBJ2-5
CATGQGTHYGYTF	TGTGCCACCGGACAGGGAACCCACTATGGCTACACCTTC	TRBD1	.	TRBV10-3	TRBJ1-2
CATSRDLTTYEQYF	TGTGCCACCAGCAGAGATTTAACTACCTACGAGCAGTACTTC	.	.	TRBV15	TRBJ2-7
CASSPIAASTDTQYF	TGTGCCAGCTCCCCTATAGCGGCTAGCACAGATACGCAGTATTTT	.	.	TRBV18	TRBJ2-3
CASSLWGQPQHF	TGTGCCAGCAGTTTATGGGGACAGCCCCAGCATTTT	.	.	TRBV28	TRBJ1-5
CVVSGSYNEQFF	TGCGTGGTTAGCGGGTCATACAATGAGCAGTTCTTC	TRBD2	.	TRBV28	TRBJ2-1
CASSLTASTRGAQPQHF	TGTGCCAGCAGCTTAACGGCGTCGACGAGGGGGGCTCAGCCCCAGCATTTT	.	.	TRBV7-3	TRBJ1-5
CASSLAGPGELFF	TGCGCCAGCAGCCTAGCAGGACCCGGGGAGCTGTTTTTT	.	.	TRBV4-1	TRBJ2-2
CASNEDGRELYNEQFF	TGTGCCAGCAATGAAGATGGGAGGGAACTTTACAATGAGCAGTTCTTC	TRBD2	.	TRBV6-1	TRBJ2-1
CASSPRTSGSKNEQFF	TGTGCCAGCAGTCCCAGGACTAGCGGGAGTAAAAATGAGCAGTTCTTC	TRBD2	.	TRBV27	TRBJ2-1
CASTHLYRGWYEQYF	TGTGCCAGCACCCATCTCTACAGGGGATGGTACGAGCAGTACTTC	TRBD1	.	TRBV6-6	TRBJ2-7
CASSLTGMNQPQHF	TGTGCCAGCAGCCTGACAGGGATGAATCAGCCCCAGCATTTT	TRBD1	.	TRBV5-6	TRBJ1-5
CASSPDRRAGGYTF	TGCGCCAGCAGCCCCGACAGAAGGGCTGGCGGCTACACCTTC	.	.	TRBV5-1	TRBJ1-2
CAWSGGVGGSPLHF	TGTGCCTGGAGTGGGGGAGTGGGAGGTTCACCCCTCCACTTT	.	.	TRBV30	TRBJ1-6